The 19 T cell receptor beta chains listed next were all sequenced from one sample in a study of T cell responses to AZD1222 COVID-19 vaccine. Using immunoSEQ multiplex PCR, the repertoire was profiled, and TCRdb retains in-frame clones only, with some absent. The table records some 150,000 clones, roughly 88% of them present only once. The sequencing here drew on peripheral blood, taken on day 0 of AZD1222 vaccination. The receptors originated from an adult in good health.

V is TRBV21-1 and J is TRBJ1-1. TRBV21-1 is a pseudogene. The CDR3 is 16 amino acids. CDR3 coding DNA: TGTGCCAGCAGCTCACCCGCCGCGACGCAGAACACTGAAGCTTTCTTT. Translated, it gives CASSSPAATQNTEAFF.

This chain connects TRBV7-9 to TRBJ1-1; D gene uncertain. This CDR3 has 13 amino acids. The germline V and J ends were trimmed by 1 base and 0 bases, with 3 bases remaining between them. Germline CDR1 is SEHNR and CDR2 is FQNEAQ (reference sequence). CDR3 DNA sequence: TGTGCCAGCAGCTTAGAGGTGAACACTGAAGCTTTCTTT. Protein: CASSLEVNTEAFF.

The CDR3 loop is CASSEGVWTGEEKLFF. In nucleotides, the CDR3 is TGTGCCAGCAGTGAAGGAGTCTGGACAGGGGAGGAAAAACTGTTTTTT. The rearrangement joins TRBV2 to TRBJ1-4, with 9 bases lining up with TRBD1. J lost 8 bases, V lost 1 base, and 8 bases had no gene match. In germline, CDR1 is SNHLY, CDR2 FYNNEI. The CDR3 runs to 16 residues. The variable domain in full, with the rest retrieved from reference TRBV2 and TRBJ1-4, is EPEVTQTPSHQVTQMGQEVILRCVPISNHLYFYWYRQILGQKVEFLVSFYNNEISEKSEIFDDQFSVERPDGSNFTLKIRSTKLEDSAMYFCASSEGVWTGEEKLFFGSGTQLSVL.

The chain is built from TRBV4-2 and TRBJ1-1, with D perhaps TRBD1 (6 bases). The CDR3 has 18 amino acids. Trimming removed 1 base from V and 4 bases from J, with 22 bases in between. CDR1 and CDR2 (germline): LGHNA, YNFKEQ. In nucleotides, the CDR3 is TGTGCCAGCAGCCAAGGCGTATTAGGGGGGCGGGCAGGCACTGAAGCTTTCTTT. Its protein is CASSQGVLGGRAGTEAFF.

The chain recombines TRBV15 with TRBJ2-1, with 12 positions matching TRBD2. J lost 5 bases, V lost 8 bases, and 4 bases had no gene match. This CDR3 is 14 amino acids long. Germline CDR1 LNHNV, CDR2 YYDKDF (reference sequence). CDR3 protein: CATPRTSGNNEQFF. DNA for the CDR3: TGTGCCACCCCTAGGACTAGCGGGAACAATGAGCAGTTCTTC.

J is TRBJ2-7 and V is TRBV5-1; no firm D call. Germline CDR1 and CDR2: SGHRS and YFSETQ. The CDR3 covers 14 residues. V was clipped by 5 bases and J by 2 bases, with 14 bases between them. The DNA for the CDR3 is TGCGCCAGCAGTCGAAGCGTCCGGACCTACGAGCAGTACTTC. This codes for CASSRSVRTYEQYF.

This chain connects TRBV28 to TRBJ2-7, with 7 nucleotides matching TRBD1. Germline CDR1 reads MDHEN; CDR2 reads SYDVKM. This CDR3 contains 13 residues. With V trimmed by 7 bases and J by 5 bases, 8 bases remained unmatched. CDR3 in amino acids: CASTIDREDEQYF. CDR3 nucleotide sequence: TGTGCCAGCACTATAGACAGGGAAGACGAGCAGTACTTC. Using reference TRBV28 and TRBJ2-7 for the parts outside the CDR3, the full variable domain is DVKVTQSSRYLVKRTGEKVFLECVQDMDHENMFWYRQDPGLGLRLIYFSYDVKMKEKGDIPEGYSVSREKKERFSLILESASTNQTSMYLCASTIDREDEQYFGPGTRLTVT.

This chain joins TRBV6-1 and TRBJ2-7, with D perhaps TRBD1 (6 bases). Germline CDR1 and CDR2: MNHNS and SASEGT. With 3 bases removed from V and 12 bases from J, the gap between germline ends came to 12 bases. The CDR3 sequence is 11 residues long. The CDR3 nucleotides read TGTGCCAGCAGTGACGGATCAGGGGCGTACTTC. Translating gives CASSDGSGAYF.

The chain links TRBV6-2 or TRBV6-3 to TRBJ2-1; 11 positions match TRBD2. The V gene end was trimmed by 6 bases and the J gene end by 0 bases; junction bases not matched to a gene: 4. The CDR3 spans 16 residues. Per germline, CDR1 MNHEY and CDR2 SVGEGT. CDR3 nucleotide sequence: TGTGCCAGCAGCCTCGGACTAGCGGGCTCCTACAATGAGCAGTTCTTC. This gives the protein CASSLGLAGSYNEQFF.

This clone was picked up one time. CDR3 sequence: CASKPTYRGGEKLFF. In nucleotides, the CDR3 is TGTGCCAGCAAACCCACTTACAGGGGAGGGGAAAAACTGTTTTTT. The gene calls are TRBV6-5 and TRBJ1-4; 7 positions agree with TRBD1. The CDR3 runs 15 residues. Trimming removed 7 bases from V and 8 bases from J; junction bases left unmatched: 13. Germline lookup yields CDR1 MNHEY and CDR2 SVGAGI.

This chain connects TRBV25-1 to TRBJ1-6; maybe TRBD1 (5 bases). The ends were cut back, 3 bases at V and 7 bases at J, with 13 bases in the middle. The CDR3 is 15 residues long. The germline V gene has CDR1 MGHDK and CDR2 SYGVNS. CDR3: CASSEPRGGNSPLHF. The CDR3 DNA is TGTGCCAGCAGTGAGCCGAGGGGCGGGAATTCACCCCTCCACTTT. Looking up the rest from reference TRBV25-1 and TRBJ1-6 gives the full variable domain: EADIYQTPRYLVIGTGKKITLECSQTMGHDKMYWYQQDPGMELHLIHYSYGVNSTEKGDLSSESTVSRIRTEHFPLTLESARPSHTSQYLCASSEPRGGNSPLHFGNGTRLTVT.

The chain's CDR3 is CASMGGKNTEAFF. CDR3 coding DNA: TGTGCCAGCATGGGGGGTAAGAACACTGAAGCTTTCTTT. V gene TRBV12-3 or TRBV12-4 combines with J gene TRBJ1-1; perhaps TRBD1 as D (5 bases). V lost 7 bases and J lost 1, with 10 bases in between. The CDR3 is 13 amino acids.

This clone was observed a single time. The chain couples TRBV4-3 to TRBJ2-7; D possibly corresponds to TRBD1 (6 bases). Germline V gives CDR1 LGHNA, CDR2 YSLEER. V was pared by 1 base and J by 3 bases, with 7 bases between. This CDR3 spans 13 amino acids. The CDR3 DNA is TGCGCCAGCAGCCAAGCACAGGGCTACGAGCAGTACTTC. Translated, it gives CASSQAQGYEQYF.

This clone has a handful of counts. The chain has TRBV6-1 and TRBJ2-1; possible D gene TRBD1, 5 bases. The CDR3 length is 16 residues. In germline, CDR1 is MNHNS, CDR2 SASEGT. V dropped 4 bases and J dropped 4 bases, with 17 bases sitting between them. The CDR3, as DNA: TGTGCCAGCAGTGCCTCCGTAGGACACCATTACAATGAGCAGTTCTTC. The encoded protein is CASSASVGHHYNEQFF.

The gene calls are TRBV6-1 and TRBJ2-7; tentatively, D is TRBD1 (6 bases). Germline-derived CDR1 and CDR2 are MNHNS and SASEGT. Trimming shortened V by 1 base and J by 3 bases, and 13 bases separated the two germline ends. This CDR3 region has 15 residues. CDR3 sequence reads: CASSEGGTQFYEQYF. The CDR3 DNA reads as TGTGCCAGCAGTGAAGGTGGGACACAATTCTACGAGCAGTACTTC.

V gene TRBV7-2 combines with J gene TRBJ1-2; D may be TRBD1 (6 bases). CDR3 size: 15 residues. CDR1 and CDR2 (germline): SGHTA, FQGNSA. Trimming stripped 4 bases from V and 4 bases from J, with 16 bases between. The CDR3 DNA sequence: TGTGCCAGCAGCTCGCTTCAGGGGTTGGGCTATGGCTACACCTTC. As protein: CASSSLQGLGYGYTF. Complete variable domain (other parts from reference TRBV7-2 and TRBJ1-2): GAGVSQSPSNKVTEKGKDVELRCDPISGHTALYWYRQSLGQGLEFLIYFQGNSAPDKSGLPSDRFSAERTGGSVSTLTIQRTQQEDSAVYLCASSSLQGLGYGYTFGSGTRLTVV.

The genes are TRBV2 and TRBJ1-6, with 7 bases that match TRBD1. The J segment lost 4 bases and the V segment lost 4 bases, leaving 1 base of the junction unmatched. Germline V gene data show CDR1 as SNHLY and CDR2 as FYNNEI. The CDR3 is 14 residues long. The CDR3 loop reads CASSGTGYNSPLHF. The CDR3 DNA follows: TGTGCCAGCAGTGGGACAGGTTATAATTCACCCCTCCACTTT.

The chain has TRBV5-4 and TRBJ2-1, with a possible D match to TRBD2 (5 bases). This CDR3 is built from 14 residues. Germline V gene data show CDR1 as SGHNT and CDR2 as YYREEE (reference sequence). V was pared by 2 bases and J by 5 bases, with 11 bases between. The CDR3 bases are TGTGCCAGCAGCTTCGGCGGGCCAAACAATGAGCAGTTCTTC. Protein: CASSFGGPNNEQFF. Full variable domain (remainder filled in from reference TRBV5-4 and TRBJ2-1): ETGVTQSPTHLIKTRGQQVTLRCSSQSGHNTVSWYQQALGQGPQFIFQYYREEENGRGNFPPRFSGLQFPNYSSELNVNALELDDSALYLCASSFGGPNNEQFFGPGTRLTVL.

This clone was counted once. The chain recombines TRBV5-4 with TRBJ1-2; 8 bases line up with TRBD1. This CDR3 has 13 residues. V was pared by 4 bases and J by 8 bases, with 7 bases of the junction left unmatched. Germline values: CDR1 SGHNT, CDR2 YYREEE (reference sequence). CDR3 nucleotides: TGTGCCAGCAGCCTTGGACAGGGAGTCGGCTACACCTTC. This sequence encodes CASSLGQGVGYTF.